One sample yielded the 12 T cell receptor beta chains listed below, sequenced in a study of blood T cell repertoires in COVID-19. The repertoire was sequenced with immunoSEQ multiplex PCR; TCRdb's copy has only in-frame clones and lacks some. This table has 40,000 or so clones, approximately 91% appearing once. The material sequenced was peripheral blood. The receptors come from a human donor in a cohort sampled during active COVID-19.

The chain links TRBV5-6 to TRBJ2-7, with D unresolved. Trimming pared 3 bases from V and 4 bases from J, leaving 8 bases between. This CDR3 contains 12 residues. CDR1 and CDR2 (germline): SGHDT, YYEEEE. CDR3: CASSSESYEQYF. CDR3 sequence (DNA): TGTGCCAGCAGCTCCGAGAGTTACGAGCAGTACTTC.

The rearrangement joins TRBV4-2 to TRBJ2-6; D might be TRBD2 (6 bases). The V end lost 1 base, the J end lost 0 bases, and 13 bases lay between the germline ends. The CDR3 covers 18 residues. Per the germline V gene, CDR1 is LGHNA and CDR2 is YNFKEQ. In nucleotides, the CDR3 is TGTGCCAGCAGCCAAGGGAGTAGCGGATCCTCTGGGGCCAACGTCCTGACTTTC. It yields the protein CASSQGSSGSSGANVLTF.

This chain links TRBV2 with TRBJ1-1; TRBD1 might be the D (5 bases). V lost 6 bases and J 2 bases, leaving 13 bases between the germline ends. CDR1 SNHLY and CDR2 FYNNEI come from the germline V gene. The CDR3 is 14 residues long. The CDR3 DNA reads as TGTGCCAGCAGGCGACAGTCAATTAACACTGAAGCTTTCTTT. This encodes CASRRQSINTEAFF.

The gene calls are TRBV7-2 and TRBJ2-3; TRBD2 matches 9 bases. CDR3 length equals 16 residues. The germline gives CDR1 SGHTA, CDR2 FQGNSA. V was pared by 2 bases and J by 4 bases, with 7 bases of the junction left unmatched. The CDR3 spells CASSLRGGGDSDTQYF. DNA of the CDR3: TGTGCCAGCAGCTTAAGGGGCGGGGGGGATTCAGATACGCAGTATTTT.

The V gene is TRBV12-3 or TRBV12-4, the J gene TRBJ1-4; unclear D gene. The CDR3 is made up of 13 amino acids. V was trimmed by 3 bases and J by 5 bases, leaving 7 bases between them. The CDR3 loop is CASSLRSNEKLFF. Here the CDR3 DNA reads TGTGCCAGCAGTTTGCGGTCGAATGAAAAACTGTTTTTT.

This chain joins TRBV24-1 and TRBJ2-7; perhaps TRBD1 as D (5 bases). This CDR3 spans 11 amino acids. CDR1 and CDR2 from the germline V gene are KGHDR and SFDVKD. V gave up 4 bases and J gave up 9 bases, with 9 bases separating them. The CDR3: CATSETQGQYF. The CDR3 coding sequence is TGTGCCACCAGTGAAACTCAGGGGCAGTACTTC.

The gene calls are TRBV20-1 and TRBJ2-7, with D hard to call. V was cut by 5 bases and J by 4 bases, with 9 bases left in between. CDR1 and CDR2 (germline): DFQATT, SNEGSKA (reference sequence). This CDR3 has 11 amino acids. CDR3 DNA: TGCAGTGCTGAGGAGAATTACGAGCAGTACTTC. This gives the protein CSAEENYEQYF.

The rearrangement joins TRBV20-1 to TRBJ2-7; weak D call: TRBD2 (7 bases). Germline CDR1 is DFQATT and CDR2 is SNEGSKA (reference sequence). The CDR3 extends over 17 amino acids. The V end lost 3 bases, the J end lost 3 bases, and 24 bases lay between the germline ends. The CDR3 bases are TGCAGTGCTAGTACCCGCCAGCGGGCGGGGGCCTTCTACGAGCAGTACTTC. This sequence encodes CSASTRQRAGAFYEQYF.

The gene calls are TRBV4-3 and TRBJ1-3, with TRBD1 as a possible D gene (6 bases). This CDR3 region has 16 residues. V was cut by 0 bases and J by 0 bases, with 9 bases left in between. The germline gives CDR1 LGHNA, CDR2 YSLEER. The CDR3 protein is CASSQDLDSSGNTIYF. The CDR3 nucleotides are TGCGCCAGCAGCCAAGATTTGGACAGCTCTGGAAACACCATATATTTT.

The J gene is TRBJ1-5, the V gene TRBV6-6; 9 bases align to TRBD1. This CDR3 region has 14 residues. Germline CDR1 is MNHNY and CDR2 is SVGAGI (reference sequence). Trimming removed 6 bases from V and 4 bases from J; junction bases left unmatched: 4. The CDR3 region is CASRAGTGNQPQHF. The CDR3 coding sequence is TGTGCCAGCAGGGCCGGGACAGGGAATCAGCCCCAGCATTTT.

The chain is built from TRBV19 and TRBJ1-1; the D gene is possibly TRBD1 (5 bases). Between the trimmed V and J ends, which lost 7 bases and 11 bases, there was a span of 23 bases. Germline V gene data show CDR1 as LNHDA and CDR2 as SQIVND (reference sequence). The CDR3 is 14 amino acids. DNA for the CDR3: TGTGCCAGTACTCCCAGGGTGGGGGATGGAGGGGCTTTCTTT. Translation gives CASTPRVGDGGAFF.

This clone was counted once. V is TRBV2 and J is TRBJ1-5, with TRBD1 matching 7 bases. The CDR3 length is 15 residues. Germline assignment: CDR1 SNHLY and CDR2 FYNNEI. The junction had 6 bases not matched to a gene; V was cut back by 3 bases and J by 4 bases. CDR3 nucleotides: TGTGCCAGCAGTGATAAGACAGGGTTAAATCAGCCCCAGCATTTT. Translation gives CASSDKTGLNQPQHF.